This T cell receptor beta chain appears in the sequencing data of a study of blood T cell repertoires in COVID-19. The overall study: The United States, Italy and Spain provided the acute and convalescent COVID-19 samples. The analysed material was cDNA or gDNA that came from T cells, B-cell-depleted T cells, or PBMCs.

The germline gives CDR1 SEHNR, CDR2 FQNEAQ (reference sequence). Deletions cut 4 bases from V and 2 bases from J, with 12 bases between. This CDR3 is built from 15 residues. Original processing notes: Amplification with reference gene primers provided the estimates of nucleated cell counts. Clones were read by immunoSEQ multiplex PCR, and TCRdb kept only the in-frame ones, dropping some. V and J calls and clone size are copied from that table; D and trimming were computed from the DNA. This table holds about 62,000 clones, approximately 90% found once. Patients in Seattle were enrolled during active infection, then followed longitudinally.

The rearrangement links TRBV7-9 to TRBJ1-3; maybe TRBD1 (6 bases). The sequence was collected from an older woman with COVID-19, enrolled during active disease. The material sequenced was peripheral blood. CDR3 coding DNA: TGTGCCAGCAGCTCGCAGGGGATCACTGGAAACACCATATATTTT. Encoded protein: CASSSQGITGNTIYF. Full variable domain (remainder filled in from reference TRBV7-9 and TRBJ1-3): DTGVSQNPRHKITKRGQNVTFRCDPISEHNRLYWYRQTLGQGPEFLTYFQNEAQLEKSRLLSDRFSAERPKGSFSTLEIQRTEQGDSAMYLCASSSQGITGNTIYFGEGSWLTVV.